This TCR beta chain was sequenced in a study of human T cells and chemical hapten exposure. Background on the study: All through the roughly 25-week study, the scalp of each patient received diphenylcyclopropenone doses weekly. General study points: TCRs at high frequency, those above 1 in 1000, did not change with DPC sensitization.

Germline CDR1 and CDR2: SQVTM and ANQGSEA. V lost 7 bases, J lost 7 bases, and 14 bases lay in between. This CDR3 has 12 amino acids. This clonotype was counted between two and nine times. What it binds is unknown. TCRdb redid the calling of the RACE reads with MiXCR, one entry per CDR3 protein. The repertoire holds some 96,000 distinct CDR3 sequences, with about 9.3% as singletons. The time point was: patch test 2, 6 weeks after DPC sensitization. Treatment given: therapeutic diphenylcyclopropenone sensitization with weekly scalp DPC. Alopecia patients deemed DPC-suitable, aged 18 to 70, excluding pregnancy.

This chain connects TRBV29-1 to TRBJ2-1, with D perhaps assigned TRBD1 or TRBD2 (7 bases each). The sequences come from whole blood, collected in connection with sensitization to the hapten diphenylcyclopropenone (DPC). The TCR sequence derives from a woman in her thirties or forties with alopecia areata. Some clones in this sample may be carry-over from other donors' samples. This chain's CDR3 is CSGTRGGNEQFF. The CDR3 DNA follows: TGCAGCGGCACCAGGGGGGGAAATGAGCAGTTCTTC.